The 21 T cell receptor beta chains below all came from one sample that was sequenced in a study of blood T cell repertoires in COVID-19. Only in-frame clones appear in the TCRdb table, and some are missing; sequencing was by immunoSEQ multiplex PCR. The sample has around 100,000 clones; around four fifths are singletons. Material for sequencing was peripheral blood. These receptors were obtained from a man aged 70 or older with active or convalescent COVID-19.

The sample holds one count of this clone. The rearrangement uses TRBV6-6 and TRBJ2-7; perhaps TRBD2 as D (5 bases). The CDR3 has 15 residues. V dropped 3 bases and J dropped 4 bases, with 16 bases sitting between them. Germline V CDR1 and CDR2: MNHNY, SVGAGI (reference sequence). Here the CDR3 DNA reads TGTGCCAGCAGTTATTCAGCGGTTACTCTATACGAGCAGTACTTC. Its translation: CASSYSAVTLYEQYF.

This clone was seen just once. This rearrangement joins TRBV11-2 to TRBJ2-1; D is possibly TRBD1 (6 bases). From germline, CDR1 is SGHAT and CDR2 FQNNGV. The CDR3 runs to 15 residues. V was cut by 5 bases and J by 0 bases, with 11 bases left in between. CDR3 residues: CASSSDRFSYNEQFF. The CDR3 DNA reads TGTGCCAGCAGCAGCGACAGGTTCTCCTACAATGAGCAGTTCTTC.

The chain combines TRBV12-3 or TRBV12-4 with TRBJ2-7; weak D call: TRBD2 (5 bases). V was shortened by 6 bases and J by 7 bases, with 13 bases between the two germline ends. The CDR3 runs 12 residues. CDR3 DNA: TGTGCCAGCAGCCCATTATCGGGGGAGCAGTACTTC. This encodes CASSPLSGEQYF.

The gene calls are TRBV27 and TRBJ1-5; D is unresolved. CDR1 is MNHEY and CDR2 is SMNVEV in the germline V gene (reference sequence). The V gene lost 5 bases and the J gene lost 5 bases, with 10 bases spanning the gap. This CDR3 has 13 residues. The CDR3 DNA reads TGTGCCAGCAGTAAGCATCCCCATCAGCCCCAGCATTTT. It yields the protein CASSKHPHQPQHF.

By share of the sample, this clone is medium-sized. In nucleotides, the CDR3 is TGTGCCAGCAGCCGGGACAGGGTCGGTGAGCAGTACTTC. Translating it yields CASSRDRVGEQYF. The chain couples TRBV3-1 (or the pseudogene TRBV3-2) to TRBJ2-7; 9 bases align to TRBD1. V shed 4 bases, J shed 7 bases, and the junction held 5 bases outside the gene matches. This CDR3 contains 13 residues. Germline V lookup: CDR1 LGHDT, CDR2 YNNKEL (reference sequence).

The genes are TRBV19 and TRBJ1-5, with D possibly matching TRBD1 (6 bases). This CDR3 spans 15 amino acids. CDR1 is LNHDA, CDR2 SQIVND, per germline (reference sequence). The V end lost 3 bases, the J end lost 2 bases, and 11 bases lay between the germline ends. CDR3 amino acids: CASSIFSGGNQPQHF. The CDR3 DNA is TGTGCCAGTAGTATTTTTTCAGGGGGCAATCAGCCCCAGCATTTT.

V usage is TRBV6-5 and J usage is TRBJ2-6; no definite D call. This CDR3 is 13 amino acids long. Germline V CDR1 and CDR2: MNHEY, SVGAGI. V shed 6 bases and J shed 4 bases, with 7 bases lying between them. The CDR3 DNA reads TGTGCCAGCAGAAAACAGGGGGCCAACGTCCTGACTTTC. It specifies CASRKQGANVLTF.

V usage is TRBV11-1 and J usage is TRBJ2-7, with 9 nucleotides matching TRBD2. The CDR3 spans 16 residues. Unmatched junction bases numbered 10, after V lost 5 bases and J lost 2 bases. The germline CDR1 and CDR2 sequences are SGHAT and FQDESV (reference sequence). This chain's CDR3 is CASSALAGSATYEQYF. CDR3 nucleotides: TGTGCCAGCAGCGCCCTAGCGGGATCCGCAACCTACGAGCAGTACTTC.

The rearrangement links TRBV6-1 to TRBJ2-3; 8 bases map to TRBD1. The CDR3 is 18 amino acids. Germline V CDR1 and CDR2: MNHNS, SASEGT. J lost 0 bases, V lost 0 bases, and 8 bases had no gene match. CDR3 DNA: TGTGCCAGCAGTGAAGCTTGGGGGACAGGCAGGAGCACAGATACGCAGTATTTT. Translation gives CASSEAWGTGRSTDTQYF.

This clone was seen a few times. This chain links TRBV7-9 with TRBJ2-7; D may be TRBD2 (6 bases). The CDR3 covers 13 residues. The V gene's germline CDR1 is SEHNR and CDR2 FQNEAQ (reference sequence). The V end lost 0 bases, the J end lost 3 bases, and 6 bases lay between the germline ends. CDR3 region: CASSLAGGYEQYF. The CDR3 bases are TGTGCCAGCAGCTTAGCCGGGGGCTACGAGCAGTACTTC.

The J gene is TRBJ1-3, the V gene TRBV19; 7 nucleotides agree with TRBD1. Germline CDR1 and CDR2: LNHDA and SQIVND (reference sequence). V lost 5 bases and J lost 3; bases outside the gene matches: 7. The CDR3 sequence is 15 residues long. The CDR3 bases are TGTGCCAGTAGTCCGGAGGGGGCGTTTGGAAACACCATATATTTT. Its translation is CASSPEGAFGNTIYF.

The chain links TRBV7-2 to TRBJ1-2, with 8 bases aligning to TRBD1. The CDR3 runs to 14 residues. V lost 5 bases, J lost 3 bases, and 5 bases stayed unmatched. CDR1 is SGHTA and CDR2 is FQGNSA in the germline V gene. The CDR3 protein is CASSAGQGYYGYTF. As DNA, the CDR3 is TGTGCCAGCAGCGCAGGACAGGGTTACTATGGCTACACCTTC.

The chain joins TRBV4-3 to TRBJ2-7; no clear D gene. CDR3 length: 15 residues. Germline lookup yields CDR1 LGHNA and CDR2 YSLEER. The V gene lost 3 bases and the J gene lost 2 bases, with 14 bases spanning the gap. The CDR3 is CASSHPPQVTYEQYF. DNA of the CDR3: TGCGCCAGCAGCCACCCTCCCCAGGTTACCTACGAGCAGTACTTC.

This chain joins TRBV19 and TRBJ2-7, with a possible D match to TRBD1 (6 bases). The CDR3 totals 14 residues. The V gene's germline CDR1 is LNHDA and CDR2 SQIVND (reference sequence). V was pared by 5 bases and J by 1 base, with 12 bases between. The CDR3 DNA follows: TGTGCCAGTAGTGTCGGGACACGATCCTACGAGCAGTACTTC. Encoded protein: CASSVGTRSYEQYF.

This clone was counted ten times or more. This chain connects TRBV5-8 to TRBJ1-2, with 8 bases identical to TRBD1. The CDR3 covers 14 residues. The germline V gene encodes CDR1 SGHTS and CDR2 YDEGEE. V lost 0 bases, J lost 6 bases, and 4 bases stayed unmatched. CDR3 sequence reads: CASSLGRGLDGYTF. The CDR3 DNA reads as TGTGCCAGCAGCTTGGGCAGGGGGCTTGATGGCTACACCTTC.

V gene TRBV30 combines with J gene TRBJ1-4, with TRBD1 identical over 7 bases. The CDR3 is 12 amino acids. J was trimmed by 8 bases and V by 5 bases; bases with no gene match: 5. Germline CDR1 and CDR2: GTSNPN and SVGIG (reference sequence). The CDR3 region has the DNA TGTGCCTGGTCACAGGGGAGCGAAAAACTGTTTTTT. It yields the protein CAWSQGSEKLFF.

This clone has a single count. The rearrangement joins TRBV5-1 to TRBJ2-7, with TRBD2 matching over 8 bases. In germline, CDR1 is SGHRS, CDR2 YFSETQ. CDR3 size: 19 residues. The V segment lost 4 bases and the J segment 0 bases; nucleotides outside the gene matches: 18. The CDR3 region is CASSPGLALLQSFSYEQYF. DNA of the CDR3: TGCGCCAGCAGCCCCGGACTAGCCCTCCTTCAAAGCTTCTCCTACGAGCAGTACTTC.

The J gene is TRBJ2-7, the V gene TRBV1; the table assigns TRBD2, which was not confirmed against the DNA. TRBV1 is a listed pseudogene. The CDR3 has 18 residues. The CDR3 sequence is CTSGSHKGGSGGTYEQYF. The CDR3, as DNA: TGCACCAGCGGGTCTCACAAGGGTGGCAGCGGGGGGACCTACGAGCAGTACTTC.

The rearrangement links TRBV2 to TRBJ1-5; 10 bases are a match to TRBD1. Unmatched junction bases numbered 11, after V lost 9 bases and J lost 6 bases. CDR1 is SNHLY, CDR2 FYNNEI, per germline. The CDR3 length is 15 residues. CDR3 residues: CASGPTGTGVQPQHF. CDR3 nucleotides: TGTGCCAGTGGACCCACCGGGACAGGGGTTCAGCCCCAGCATTTT.

CDR3 amino acids: CASSLPTGDYYGYTF. In DNA, the CDR3 is TGTGCCAGCAGCTTACCCACAGGGGACTACTATGGCTACACCTTC. This chain uses TRBV7-9 with TRBJ1-2; 7 nucleotides line up with TRBD1. CDR3 length: 15 amino acids. V lost 2 bases to trimming and J lost 3 bases; unmatched junction nucleotides: 6. Germline V gene lookup returns CDR1 SEHNR and CDR2 FQNEAQ (reference sequence). The full variable domain, its missing parts supplied by reference TRBV7-9 and TRBJ1-2, is DTGVSQNPRHKITKRGQNVTFRCDPISEHNRLYWYRQTLGQGPEFLTYFQNEAQLEKSRLLSDRFSAERPKGSFSTLEIQRTEQGDSAMYLCASSLPTGDYYGYTFGSGTRLTVV.

The CDR3 nucleotides read TGTGCCAGCAGCTTAGGGGCAGGGGGTGAGCAGCCCCAGCATTTT. This sequence encodes CASSLGAGGEQPQHF. The rearrangement links TRBV7-8 to TRBJ1-5; 7 bases match TRBD1. This CDR3 contains 15 residues. After removal of 1 base from V and 7 bases from J, the junction contained 7 bases not matched to a gene. Germline CDR1 is SGHVS and CDR2 is FQNEAQ. Drawing the rest from reference TRBV7-8 and TRBJ1-5, the complete variable domain is GAGVSQSPRYKVAKRGQDVALRCDPISGHVSLFWYQQALGQGPEFLTYFQNEAQLDKSGLPSDRFFAERPEGSVSTLKIQRTQQEDSAVYLCASSLGAGGEQPQHFGDGTRLSIL.